Shown below are 16 T cell receptor beta chains from a single sample sequenced in a study of shared clonotypes between healthy human individuals. Method: immunoSEQ multiplex PCR; TCRdb's copy keeps in-frame clones and lacks some. The data contain approximately 1.5 million clones, about 98% of them singletons. Sequencing was done on a sample of naive CD4+ T cells sorted from blood. Subset reported: CD45RA+ positively selected. The receptors come from a man aged 30-40 years in good health.

The J gene is TRBJ1-4, the V gene TRBV10-3, with no clear D. The CDR3 is 16 residues long. Germline values: CDR1 ENHRY, CDR2 SYGVKD. V shed 2 bases and J shed 3 bases, with 13 bases lying between them. The CDR3 is CAISETQDSANEKLFF. The CDR3 DNA reads as TGTGCCATCAGTGAGACCCAGGATAGCGCTAATGAAAAACTGTTTTTT.

This chain links TRBV5-1 with TRBJ2-1; unclear D gene. The CDR3 covers 15 residues. V was clipped by 0 bases and J by 7 bases, with 14 bases between them. CDR1 and CDR2 (germline): SGHRS, YFSETQ. Here the CDR3 DNA reads TGCGCCAGCAGCTTGGGGGTCCCGGTGGGGAATGAGCAGTTCTTC. Protein product: CASSLGVPVGNEQFF.

This chain uses TRBV7-9 with TRBJ2-1; 7 nucleotides match TRBD2. This CDR3 has 15 residues. Losses at the gene ends were 5 bases for V and 0 bases for J; bases not matched to a gene: 4. Germline assignment: CDR1 SEHNR and CDR2 FQNEAQ (reference sequence). CDR3 residues: CASSPGGRSYNEQFF. In nucleotides, the CDR3 is TGTGCCAGCAGCCCGGGGGGACGCTCCTACAATGAGCAGTTCTTC.

The V and J genes are TRBV5-1 and TRBJ2-7, with D unclear. V dropped 0 bases and J dropped 0 bases, with 7 bases sitting between them. CDR3 size: 14 residues. Germline CDR1 is SGHRS and CDR2 is YFSETQ. The CDR3 sequence is CASSLGQLSYEQYF. The CDR3, as DNA: TGCGCCAGCAGCTTGGGTCAACTCTCCTACGAGCAGTACTTC. The whole variable domain, remainder taken from reference TRBV5-1 and TRBJ2-7, is KAGVTQTPRYLIKTRGQQVTLSCSPISGHRSVSWYQQTPGQGLQFLFEYFSETQRNKGNFPGRFSGRQFSNSRSEMNVSTLELGDSALYLCASSLGQLSYEQYFGPGTRLTVT.

The gene calls are TRBV7-9 and TRBJ2-7; TRBD2 aligns across 14 bases. Germline V gene data show CDR1 as SEHNR and CDR2 as FQNEAQ (reference sequence). V was clipped by 5 bases and J by 8 bases; unmatched bases: 17. The CDR3 is 18 amino acids. DNA of the CDR3: TGTGCCAGCAGCCGGTTCAGAGGCACCGGGACTAGCGGGAGCAAGCAGTACTTC. Amino acids: CASSRFRGTGTSGSKQYF.

The gene calls are TRBV5-1 and TRBJ2-4; D remains unclear. The CDR3 has 13 residues. Germline assignment: CDR1 SGHRS and CDR2 YFSETQ. With 4 bases removed from V and 5 bases from J, the gap between germline ends came to 10 bases. The CDR3 protein is CASSHGAENIQYF. The CDR3 DNA reads as TGCGCCAGCAGCCACGGAGCAGAAAACATTCAGTACTTC.

The V call is TRBV2, the J call TRBJ2-3, with 8 bases lining up with TRBD1. Germline CDR1 is SNHLY and CDR2 is FYNNEI. Unmatched junction bases numbered 6, after V lost 8 bases and J lost 5 bases. The CDR3 is made up of 13 amino acids. CDR3: CASADRAVDTQYF. The CDR3 DNA is TGTGCCAGCGCGGACAGGGCAGTAGATACGCAGTATTTT.

The chain combines TRBV7-8 with TRBJ1-5, with D uncertain. The CDR3 is 16 amino acids. Trimming shortened V by 5 bases and J by 4 bases, and 18 bases separated the two germline ends. The V gene's germline CDR1 is SGHVS and CDR2 FQNEAQ. The CDR3 region has the DNA TGTGCCAGCAGCCCCGGAGGTTTACTGAAAAATCAGCCCCAGCATTTT. Amino acid sequence: CASSPGGLLKNQPQHF.

J is TRBJ1-5 and V is TRBV6-6; 8 positions match TRBD1. In germline, CDR1 is MNHNY, CDR2 SVGAGI (reference sequence). CDR3 length: 16 residues. Trimming took 2 bases from V and 0 from J; bases not matched to a gene: 3. The CDR3 nucleotides read TGTGCCAGCAGTTACGGGACAGGAACTAGCAATCAGCCCCAGCATTTT. This codes for CASSYGTGTSNQPQHF.

This chain connects TRBV5-5 to TRBJ2-1, with TRBD2 matching over 10 bases. The CDR3 is 17 residues long. The germline gives CDR1 SGHKS, CDR2 YYEKEE (reference sequence). V shed 0 bases, J shed 7 bases, and the junction held 10 bases outside the gene matches. In nucleotides, the CDR3 is TGTGCCAGCAGCTTGGTTCTTCTAGCGGGGGACTTGAATGAGCAGTTCTTC. Residues: CASSLVLLAGDLNEQFF.

The rearrangement links TRBV14 to TRBJ2-3; D gene unclear. Germline CDR1 and CDR2: SGHDN and FVKESK. This CDR3 has 14 residues. Trimming stripped 4 bases from V and 2 bases from J, with 10 bases between. Here the CDR3 reads CASSPRWFTDTQYF. CDR3 DNA sequence: TGTGCCAGCAGCCCTAGGTGGTTCACAGATACGCAGTATTTT. Full variable domain (outside the CDR3, taken from reference TRBV14 and TRBJ2-3): EAGVTQFPSHSVIEKGQTVTLRCDPISGHDNLYWYRRVMGKEIKFLLHFVKESKQDESGMPNNRFLAERTGGTYSTLKVQPAELEDSGVYFCASSPRWFTDTQYFGPGTRLTVL.

The J gene is TRBJ2-3, the V gene TRBV5-4; 10 nucleotides agree with TRBD2. This CDR3 spans 17 amino acids. V lost 0 bases and J lost 0; bases outside the gene matches: 4. CDR1 and CDR2 (germline): SGHNT, YYREEE (reference sequence). In nucleotides, the CDR3 is TGTGCCAGCAGCTTGGCTAGCGGGAGAACTAGCACAGATACGCAGTATTTT. Translation gives CASSLASGRTSTDTQYF.

The chain links TRBV28 to TRBJ2-1; D unclear. Trimming cost V 6 bases and J 4 bases, with 10 bases left between them. In germline, CDR1 is MDHEN, CDR2 SYDVKM. The CDR3 spans 13 residues. The CDR3 bases are TGTGCCAGCAGGGATACAAAGTACAATGAGCAGTTCTTC. Its protein product is CASRDTKYNEQFF. The whole variable domain, remainder taken from reference TRBV28 and TRBJ2-1, is DVKVTQSSRYLVKRTGEKVFLECVQDMDHENMFWYRQDPGLGLRLIYFSYDVKMKEKGDIPEGYSVSREKKERFSLILESASTNQTSMYLCASRDTKYNEQFFGPGTRLTVL.

V and J are TRBV5-1 and TRBJ1-1; 7 bases match TRBD1. This CDR3 spans 14 amino acids. Losses at the gene ends were 4 bases for V and 4 bases for J; bases not matched to a gene: 7. Germline V gene sequence: CDR1 SGHRS, CDR2 YFSETQ. The CDR3 sequence: CASSDQGGGTEAFF. In nucleotides, the CDR3 is TGCGCCAGCAGCGATCAGGGGGGAGGCACTGAAGCTTTCTTT.

CDR3 amino acids: CASSIRGSGSYEQYF. Written as DNA, the CDR3 is TGTGCCAGCAGCATCCGGGGGAGTGGGTCCTACGAGCAGTACTTC. The V and J genes are TRBV28 and TRBJ2-7; possibly TRBD2 for D (6 bases). The germline gives CDR1 MDHEN, CDR2 SYDVKM. Trimming took 6 bases from V and 1 from J, leaving 16 bases between them. The length of the CDR3 is 15 residues.

V is TRBV27 and J is TRBJ2-7; 7 positions match TRBD1. V lost 3 bases and J lost 0; bases outside the gene matches: 5. The germline V gene has CDR1 MNHEY and CDR2 SMNVEV (reference sequence). This CDR3 spans 15 amino acids. CDR3 coding DNA: TGTGCCAGCAGTTTTACGGGACAGAGCTCCTACGAGCAGTACTTC. Translation gives CASSFTGQSSYEQYF.